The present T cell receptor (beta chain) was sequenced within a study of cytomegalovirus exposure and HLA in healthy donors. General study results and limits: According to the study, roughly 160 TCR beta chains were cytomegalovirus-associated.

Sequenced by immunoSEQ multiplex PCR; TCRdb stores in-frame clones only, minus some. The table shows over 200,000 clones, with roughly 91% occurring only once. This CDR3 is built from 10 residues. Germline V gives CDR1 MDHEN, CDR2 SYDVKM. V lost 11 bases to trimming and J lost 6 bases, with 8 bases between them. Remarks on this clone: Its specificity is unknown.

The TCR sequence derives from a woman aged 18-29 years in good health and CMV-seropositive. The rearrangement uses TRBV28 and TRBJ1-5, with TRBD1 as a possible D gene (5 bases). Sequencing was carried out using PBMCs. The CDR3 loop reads CALGGQPQHF. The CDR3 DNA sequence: TGTGCCCTGGGGGGTCAGCCCCAGCATTTT.